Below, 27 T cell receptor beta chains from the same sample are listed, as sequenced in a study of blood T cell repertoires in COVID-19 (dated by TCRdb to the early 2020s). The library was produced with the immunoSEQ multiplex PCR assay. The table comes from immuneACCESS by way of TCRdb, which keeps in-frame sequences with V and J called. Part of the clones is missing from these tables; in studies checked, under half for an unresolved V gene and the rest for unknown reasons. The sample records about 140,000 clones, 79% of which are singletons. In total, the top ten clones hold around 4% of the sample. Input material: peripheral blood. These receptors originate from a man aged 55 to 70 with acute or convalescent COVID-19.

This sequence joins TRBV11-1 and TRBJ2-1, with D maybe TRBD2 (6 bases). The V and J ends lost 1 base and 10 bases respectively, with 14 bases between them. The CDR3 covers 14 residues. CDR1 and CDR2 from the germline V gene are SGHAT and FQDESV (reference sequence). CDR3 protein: CASSLDAGTREQFF. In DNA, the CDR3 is TGTGCCAGCAGCTTAGACGCGGGGACGAGGGAGCAGTTCTTC.

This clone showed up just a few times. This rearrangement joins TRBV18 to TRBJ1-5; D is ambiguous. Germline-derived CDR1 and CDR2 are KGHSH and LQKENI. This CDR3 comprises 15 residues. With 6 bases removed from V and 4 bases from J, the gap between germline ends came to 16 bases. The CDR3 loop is CASSLDIGGNQPQHF. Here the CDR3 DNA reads TGTGCCAGCTCCCTAGACATAGGAGGGAATCAGCCCCAGCATTTT.

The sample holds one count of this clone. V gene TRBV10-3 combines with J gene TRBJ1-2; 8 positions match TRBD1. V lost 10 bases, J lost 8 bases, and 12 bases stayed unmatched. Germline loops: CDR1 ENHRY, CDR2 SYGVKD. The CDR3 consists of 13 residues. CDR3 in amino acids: CASQTGVDQGYTF. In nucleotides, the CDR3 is TGTGCCAGCCAGACAGGGGTTGACCAGGGCTACACCTTC.

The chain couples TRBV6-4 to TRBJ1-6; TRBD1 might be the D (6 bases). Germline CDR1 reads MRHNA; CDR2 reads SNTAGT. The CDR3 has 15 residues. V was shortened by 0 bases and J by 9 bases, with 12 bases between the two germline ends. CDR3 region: CASSDSAGAASPLHF. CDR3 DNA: TGTGCCAGCAGTGACTCTGCAGGGGCAGCTTCACCCCTCCACTTT.

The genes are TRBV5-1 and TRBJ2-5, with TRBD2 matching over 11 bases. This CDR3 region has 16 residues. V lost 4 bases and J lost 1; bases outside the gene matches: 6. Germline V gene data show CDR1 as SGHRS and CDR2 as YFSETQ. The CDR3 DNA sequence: TGCGCCAGCAGCACCTCTAGCGGGAGGCCCCAAGAGACCCAGTACTTC. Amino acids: CASSTSSGRPQETQYF.

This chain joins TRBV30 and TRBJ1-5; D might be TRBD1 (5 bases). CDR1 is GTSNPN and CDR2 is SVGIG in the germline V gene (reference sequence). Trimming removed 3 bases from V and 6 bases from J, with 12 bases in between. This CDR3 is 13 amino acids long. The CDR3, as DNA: TGTGCCTGGAGCCAGGGAGGGAGTCAGCCCCAGCATTTT. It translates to CAWSQGGSQPQHF.

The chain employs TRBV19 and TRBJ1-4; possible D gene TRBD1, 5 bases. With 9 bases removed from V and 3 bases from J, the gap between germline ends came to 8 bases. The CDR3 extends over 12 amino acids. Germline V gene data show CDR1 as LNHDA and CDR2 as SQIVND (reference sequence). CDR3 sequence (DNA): TGTGCCAGAGCGGGACCTAATGAAAAACTGTTTTTT. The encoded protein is CARAGPNEKLFF.

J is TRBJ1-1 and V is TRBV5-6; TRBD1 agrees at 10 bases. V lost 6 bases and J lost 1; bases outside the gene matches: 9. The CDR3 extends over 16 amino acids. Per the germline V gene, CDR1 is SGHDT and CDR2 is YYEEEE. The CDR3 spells CASNPQGTGANTEAFF. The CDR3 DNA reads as TGTGCCAGCAACCCCCAAGGGACAGGGGCGAACACTGAAGCTTTCTTT.

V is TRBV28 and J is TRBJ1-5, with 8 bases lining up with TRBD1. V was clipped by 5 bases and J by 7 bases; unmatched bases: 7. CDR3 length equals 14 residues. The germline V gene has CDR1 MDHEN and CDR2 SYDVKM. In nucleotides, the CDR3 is TGTGCCAGCAGTCTCTCAGGGGGCGGACAGCCCCAGCATTTT. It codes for CASSLSGGGQPQHF.

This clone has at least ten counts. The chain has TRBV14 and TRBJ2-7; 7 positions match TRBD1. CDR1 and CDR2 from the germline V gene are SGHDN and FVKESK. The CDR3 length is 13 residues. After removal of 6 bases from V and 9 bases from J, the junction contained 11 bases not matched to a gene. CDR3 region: CASSTPGQTRQYF. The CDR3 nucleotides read TGTGCCAGCAGTACTCCGGGACAGACGCGGCAGTACTTC. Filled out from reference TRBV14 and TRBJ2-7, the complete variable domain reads EAGVTQFPSHSVIEKGQTVTLRCDPISGHDNLYWYRRVMGKEIKFLLHFVKESKQDESGMPNNRFLAERTGGTYSTLKVQPAELEDSGVYFCASSTPGQTRQYFGPGTRLTVT.

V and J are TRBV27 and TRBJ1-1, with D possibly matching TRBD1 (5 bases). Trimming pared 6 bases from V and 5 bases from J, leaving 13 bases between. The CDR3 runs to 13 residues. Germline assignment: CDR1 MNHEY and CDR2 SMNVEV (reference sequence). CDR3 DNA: TGTGCCAGCAGCCGCGACAGAGCTACTGAAGCTTTCTTT. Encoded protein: CASSRDRATEAFF.

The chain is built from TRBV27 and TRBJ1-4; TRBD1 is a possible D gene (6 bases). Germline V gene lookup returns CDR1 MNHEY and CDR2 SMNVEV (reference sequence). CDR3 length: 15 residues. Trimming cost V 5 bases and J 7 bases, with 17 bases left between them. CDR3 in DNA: TGTGCCAGCAGTGGGGCGCGGGGGCATAGTGAAAAACTGTTTTTT. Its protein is CASSGARGHSEKLFF.

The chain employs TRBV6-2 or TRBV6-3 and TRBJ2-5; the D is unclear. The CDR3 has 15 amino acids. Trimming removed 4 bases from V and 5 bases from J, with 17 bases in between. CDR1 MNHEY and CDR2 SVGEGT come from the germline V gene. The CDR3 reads CASSFARLPGETQYF. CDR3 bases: TGTGCCAGCAGTTTCGCAAGGCTTCCGGGTGAGACCCAGTACTTC.

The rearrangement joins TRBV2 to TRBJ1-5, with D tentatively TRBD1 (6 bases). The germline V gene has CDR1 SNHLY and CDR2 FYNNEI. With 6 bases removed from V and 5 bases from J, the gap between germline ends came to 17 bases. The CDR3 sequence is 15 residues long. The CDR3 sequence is CASSLQGTLDQPQHF. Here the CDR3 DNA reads TGTGCCAGCAGCCTACAGGGTACATTAGATCAGCCCCAGCATTTT.

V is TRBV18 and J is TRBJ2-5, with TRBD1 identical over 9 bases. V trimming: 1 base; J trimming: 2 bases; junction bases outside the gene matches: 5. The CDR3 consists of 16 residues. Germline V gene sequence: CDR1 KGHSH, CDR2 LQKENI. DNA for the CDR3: TGTGCCAGCTCACCACGGACCGGGACAGGGCAAGAGACCCAGTACTTC. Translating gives CASSPRTGTGQETQYF.

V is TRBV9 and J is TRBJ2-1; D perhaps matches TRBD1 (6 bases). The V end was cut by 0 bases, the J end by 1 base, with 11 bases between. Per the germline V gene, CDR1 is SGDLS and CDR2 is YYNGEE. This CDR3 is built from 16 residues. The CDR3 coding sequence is TGTGCCAGCAGCGTAGGTCCAGGGGTTTCCTACAATGAGCAGTTCTTC. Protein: CASSVGPGVSYNEQFF. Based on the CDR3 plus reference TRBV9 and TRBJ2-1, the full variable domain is DSGVTQTPKHLITATGQRVTLRCSPRSGDLSVYWYQQSLDQGLQFLIQYYNGEERAKGNILERFSAQQFPDLHSELNLSSLELGDSALYFCASSVGPGVSYNEQFFGPGTRLTVL.

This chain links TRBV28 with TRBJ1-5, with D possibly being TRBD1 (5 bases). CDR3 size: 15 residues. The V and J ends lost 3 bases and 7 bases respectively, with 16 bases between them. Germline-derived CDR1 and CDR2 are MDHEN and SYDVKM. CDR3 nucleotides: TGTGCCAGCAGTTTGACGTCAGGGCCGGGCCAGCCCCAGCATTTT. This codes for CASSLTSGPGQPQHF. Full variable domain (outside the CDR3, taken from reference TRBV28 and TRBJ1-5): DVKVTQSSRYLVKRTGEKVFLECVQDMDHENMFWYRQDPGLGLRLIYFSYDVKMKEKGDIPEGYSVSREKKERFSLILESASTNQTSMYLCASSLTSGPGQPQHFGDGTRLSIL.

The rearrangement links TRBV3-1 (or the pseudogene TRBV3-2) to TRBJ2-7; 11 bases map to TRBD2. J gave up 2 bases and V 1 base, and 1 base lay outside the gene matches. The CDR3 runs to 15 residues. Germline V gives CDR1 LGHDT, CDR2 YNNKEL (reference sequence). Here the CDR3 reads CASSQGLAGTYEQYF. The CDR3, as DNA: TGTGCCAGCAGCCAAGGACTAGCGGGAACCTACGAGCAGTACTTC.

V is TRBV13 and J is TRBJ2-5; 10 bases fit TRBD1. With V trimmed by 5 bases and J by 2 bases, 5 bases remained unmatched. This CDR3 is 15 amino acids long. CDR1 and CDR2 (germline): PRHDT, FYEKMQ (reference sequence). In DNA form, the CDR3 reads TGTGCCAGCAGCCCTCGGGACAGGGGACAAGAGACCCAGTACTTC. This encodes CASSPRDRGQETQYF.

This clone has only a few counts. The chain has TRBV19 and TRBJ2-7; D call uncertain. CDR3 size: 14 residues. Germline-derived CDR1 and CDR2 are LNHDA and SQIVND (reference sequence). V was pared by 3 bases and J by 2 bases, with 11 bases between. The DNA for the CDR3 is TGTGCCAGTAGTATCTCTGGCGGAACCTACGAGCAGTACTTC. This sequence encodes CASSISGGTYEQYF.

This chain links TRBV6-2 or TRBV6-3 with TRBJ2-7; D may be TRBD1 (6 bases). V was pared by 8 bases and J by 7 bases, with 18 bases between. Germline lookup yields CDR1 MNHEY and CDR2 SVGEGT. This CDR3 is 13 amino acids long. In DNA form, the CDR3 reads TGTGCCAGCGGCCAGGGGTCTTGGGGAGAGCAGTACTTC. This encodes CASGQGSWGEQYF.

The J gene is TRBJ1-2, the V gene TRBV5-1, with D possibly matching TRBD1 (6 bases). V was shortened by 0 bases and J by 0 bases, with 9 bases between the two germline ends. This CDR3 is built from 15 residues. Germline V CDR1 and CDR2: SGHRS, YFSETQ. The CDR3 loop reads CASSLGTATNYGYTF. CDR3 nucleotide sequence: TGCGCCAGCAGCTTGGGGACAGCTACTAACTATGGCTACACCTTC.

CDR3 in DNA: TGTGCCAGCAGTTTAAGGTCTAGCGGGGAAGAGACCCAGTACTTC. Encoded protein: CASSLRSSGEETQYF. The genes are TRBV28 and TRBJ2-5; 9 positions match TRBD2. Germline assignment: CDR1 MDHEN and CDR2 SYDVKM. The V gene end was trimmed by 2 bases and the J gene end by 3 bases; junction bases not matched to a gene: 4. There are 15 residues in the CDR3.

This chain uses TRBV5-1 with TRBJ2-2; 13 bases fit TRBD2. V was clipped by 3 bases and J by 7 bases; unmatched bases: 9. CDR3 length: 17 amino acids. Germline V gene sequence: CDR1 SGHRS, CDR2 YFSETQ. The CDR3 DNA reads TGCGCCAGCAGCTCTGGACTAGCGGGAGCTTTCAGCGGGGAGCTGTTTTTT. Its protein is CASSSGLAGAFSGELFF.

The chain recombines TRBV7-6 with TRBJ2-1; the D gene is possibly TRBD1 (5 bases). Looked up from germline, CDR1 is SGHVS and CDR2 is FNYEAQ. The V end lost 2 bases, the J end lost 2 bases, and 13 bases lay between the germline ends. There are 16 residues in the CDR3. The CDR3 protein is CASSLRAGQAYNEQFF. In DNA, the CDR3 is TGTGCCAGCAGCTTAAGGGCAGGGCAAGCCTACAATGAGCAGTTCTTC.

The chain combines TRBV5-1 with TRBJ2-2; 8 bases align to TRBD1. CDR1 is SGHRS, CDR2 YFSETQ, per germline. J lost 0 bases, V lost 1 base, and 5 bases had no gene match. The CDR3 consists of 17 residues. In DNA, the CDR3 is TGCGCCAGCAGCTTGTTTCCGGGACAGGCGAACACCGGGGAGCTGTTTTTT. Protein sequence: CASSLFPGQANTGELFF.

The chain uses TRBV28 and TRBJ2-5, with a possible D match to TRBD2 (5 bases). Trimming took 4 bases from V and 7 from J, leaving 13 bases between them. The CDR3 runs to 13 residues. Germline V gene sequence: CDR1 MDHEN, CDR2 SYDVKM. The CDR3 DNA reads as TGTGCCAGCAGTTCATCGAGAAGCGGGACCCAGTACTTC. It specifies CASSSSRSGTQYF. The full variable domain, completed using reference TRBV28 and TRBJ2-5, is DVKVTQSSRYLVKRTGEKVFLECVQDMDHENMFWYRQDPGLGLRLIYFSYDVKMKEKGDIPEGYSVSREKKERFSLILESASTNQTSMYLCASSSSRSGTQYFGPGTRLLVL.